Below, 17 T cell receptor beta chains from the same sample are listed, as sequenced in a study of identical twins. MiXCR, run by TCRdb on the 5' RACE reads, gives a single entry per CDR3 protein. The sample has about 690,000 distinct CDR3 sequences; around 5.7% are singletons. The sequencing input was naive T cells sorted from blood. The receptors stem from a man aged 18 to 29 in good health.

The chain is built from TRBV24-1 and TRBJ2-1; D is uncertain. Trimming cost V 4 bases and J 8 bases, with 11 bases left between them. Germline assignment: CDR1 KGHDR and CDR2 SFDVKD. The CDR3 loop spans 13 amino acids. The CDR3 nucleotides are TGTGCCACCAGTGACCCGACTCGTGATGAGCAGTTCTTC. The encoded protein is CATSDPTRDEQFF.

The chain combines TRBV30 with TRBJ2-5, with a possible D match to TRBD2 (5 bases). In germline, CDR1 is GTSNPN, CDR2 SVGIG (reference sequence). The ends were cut back, 0 bases at V and 2 bases at J, with 13 bases in the middle. The CDR3 length is 15 residues. The CDR3 here is CAWSVDSTRQETQYF. The CDR3, as DNA: TGTGCCTGGAGTGTGGACTCCACGCGGCAAGAGACCCAGTACTTC.

In its sample, this clonotype was seen many times. The chain couples TRBV9 to TRBJ2-3, with D unresolved. Germline CDR1 SGDLS, CDR2 YYNGEE. The CDR3 is 16 residues long. Between the trimmed V and J ends, which lost 0 bases and 1 base, there was a span of 12 bases. Written as DNA, the CDR3 is TGTGCCAGCAGCGTAGGCGGATCCGACCGCACAGATACGCAGTATTTT. Amino acids: CASSVGGSDRTDTQYF.

This clonotype was seen more than once but under ten times. This chain links TRBV28 with TRBJ2-2; the D gene could be TRBD1 or TRBD2 (6 bases each). The CDR3 sequence is 15 residues long. Trimming stripped 0 bases from V and 4 bases from J, with 9 bases between. Germline-derived CDR1 and CDR2 are MDHEN and SYDVKM. The chain's CDR3 is CASSLWGGVTGELFF. Written as DNA, the CDR3 is TGTGCCAGCAGTTTATGGGGGGGCGTCACCGGGGAGCTGTTTTTT.

Ten or more counts support this clonotype. The chain carries TRBV5-1 and TRBJ2-3; either TRBD1 or TRBD2 may supply D (6 bases each). Looked up from germline, CDR1 is SGHRS and CDR2 is YFSETQ. The CDR3 length is 13 residues. V was clipped by 6 bases and J by 4 bases, with 12 bases between them. This CDR3 reads CASKIGGPDTQYF. For the CDR3, the DNA is TGCGCCAGCAAAATAGGGGGGCCAGATACGCAGTATTTT.

The chain joins TRBV5-1 to TRBJ1-2; D is undetermined. This CDR3 is 15 amino acids long. The ends were cut back, 0 bases at V and 8 bases at J, with 17 bases in the middle. Germline-derived CDR1 and CDR2 are SGHRS and YFSETQ. The DNA for the CDR3 is TGCGCCAGCAGCTTGGGCAGAGGTGTGGTAGAGGGCTACACCTTC. Its translation is CASSLGRGVVEGYTF. The variable domain in full, with the rest retrieved from reference TRBV5-1 and TRBJ1-2, is KAGVTQTPRYLIKTRGQQVTLSCSPISGHRSVSWYQQTPGQGLQFLFEYFSETQRNKGNFPGRFSGRQFSNSRSEMNVSTLELGDSALYLCASSLGRGVVEGYTFGSGTRLTVV.

This clonotype appeared many times. V is TRBV10-3 and J is TRBJ2-7; D gene ambiguous. The CDR3 loop spans 13 amino acids. The V and J ends lost 1 base and 5 bases respectively, with 9 bases between them. Germline CDR1 ENHRY, CDR2 SYGVKD. The CDR3 protein is CAISEFSPHEQYF. As DNA, the CDR3 is TGTGCCATCAGTGAGTTCTCTCCCCACGAGCAGTACTTC.

At least ten counts were recorded for this clonotype. The chain combines TRBV10-3 with TRBJ2-1; 8 bases are shared with TRBD1. Looked up from germline, CDR1 is ENHRY and CDR2 is SYGVKD. The CDR3 loop spans 13 amino acids. V dropped 10 bases and J dropped 8; count of bases not matched to a gene: 10. The chain's CDR3 is CATLKDRDYEQFF. CDR3 in DNA: TGTGCCACCCTAAAGGACAGGGACTATGAGCAGTTCTTC.

The genes are TRBV7-2 and TRBJ2-1; D not certain. The CDR3 extends over 16 amino acids. Germline V gene lookup returns CDR1 SGHTA and CDR2 FQGNSA. Trimming stripped 2 bases from V and 5 bases from J, with 16 bases between. CDR3 amino acids: CASSLSLRPPDNEQFF. The CDR3 DNA follows: TGTGCCAGCAGCTTAAGCCTGCGGCCGCCTGACAATGAGCAGTTCTTC.

The table lists this clonotype with many counts. The genes are TRBV20-1 and TRBJ2-1; 9 nucleotides match TRBD2. The CDR3 runs to 15 residues. V lost 0 bases and J lost 7; bases outside the gene matches: 7. Per the germline V gene, CDR1 is DFQATT and CDR2 is SNEGSKA (reference sequence). CDR3 in DNA: TGCAGTGCTAGAGATCCGCGGGAGGGCCAGAATGAGCAGTTCTTC. This encodes CSARDPREGQNEQFF.

This clonotype was seen many times. This chain joins TRBV7-9 and TRBJ2-1; 8 bases match TRBD1. The V gene end was trimmed by 5 bases and the J gene end by 8 bases; junction bases not matched to a gene: 11. Germline V gene lookup returns CDR1 SEHNR and CDR2 FQNEAQ (reference sequence). CDR3 length: 15 residues. CDR3 protein: CASSPPGQVVHEQFF. CDR3 nucleotides: TGTGCCAGCAGCCCACCGGGACAGGTGGTCCATGAGCAGTTCTTC.

This clonotype was recorded a few times. J is TRBJ2-3 and V is TRBV6-4; D remains unclear. Trimming took off 0 bases at V and 7 bases at J, with 17 bases between the two ends. This CDR3 has 16 amino acids. CDR1 and CDR2 from the germline V gene are MRHNA and SNTAGT. The CDR3 DNA is TGTGCCAGCAGTGACTCGTTGGGGTTTGGATTAAATACGCAGTATTTT. Its translation is CASSDSLGFGLNTQYF.

This clonotype was counted at least ten times. The rearrangement uses TRBV12-3 or TRBV12-4 and TRBJ2-5; D is unclear. V dropped 3 bases and J dropped 5 bases, with 13 bases sitting between them. The CDR3 spans 14 residues. This chain's CDR3 is CASSFWAGLETQYF. The CDR3 coding sequence is TGTGCCAGCAGTTTTTGGGCAGGTCTGGAGACCCAGTACTTC.

The V and J genes are TRBV18 and TRBJ2-3, with TRBD2 as a possible D gene (5 bases). With 8 bases removed from V and 2 bases from J, the gap between germline ends came to 14 bases. Germline V gene data show CDR1 as KGHSH and CDR2 as LQKENI. The CDR3 extends over 14 amino acids. Here the CDR3 reads CASANNRDTDTQYF. Here the CDR3 DNA reads TGTGCCAGCGCGAACAACCGGGACACAGATACGCAGTATTTT.

The V call is TRBV5-5, the J call TRBJ2-1; D remains unclear. V shed 0 bases and J shed 0 bases, with 13 bases lying between them. The CDR3 covers 17 residues. The germline V gene has CDR1 SGHKS and CDR2 YYEKEE (reference sequence). CDR3 bases: TGTGCCAGCAGCTTGGATCTCCCGGAGAGCTCCTACAATGAGCAGTTCTTC. Residues: CASSLDLPESSYNEQFF. Variable domain in full (rest from reference TRBV5-5 and TRBJ2-1): DAGVTQSPTHLIKTRGQQVTLRCSPISGHKSVSWYQQVLGQGPQFIFQYYEKEERGRGNFPDRFSARQFPNYSSELNVNALLLGDSALYLCASSLDLPESSYNEQFFGPGTRLTVL.

This chain joins TRBV7-8 and TRBJ2-1, with 10 bases aligning to TRBD2. The CDR3 extends over 16 amino acids. Looked up from germline, CDR1 is SGHVS and CDR2 is FQNEAQ. V was pared by 1 base and J by 6 bases, with 6 bases of the junction left unmatched. CDR3 nucleotides: TGTGCCAGCAGCTTAGAAGGGACTAGCGTACCCAATGAGCAGTTCTTC. It is translated as CASSLEGTSVPNEQFF.

This clonotype came up a few times. This chain uses TRBV4-2 with TRBJ2-7, with TRBD2 matching 16 bases. Germline V lookup: CDR1 LGHNA, CDR2 YNFKEQ. The V gene end was trimmed by 3 bases and the J gene end by 2 bases; junction bases not matched to a gene: 1. The CDR3 is 16 residues long. This chain's CDR3 is CASSQGLAGGPYEQYF. CDR3 in DNA: TGTGCCAGCAGCCAGGGACTAGCGGGAGGGCCCTACGAGCAGTACTTC.